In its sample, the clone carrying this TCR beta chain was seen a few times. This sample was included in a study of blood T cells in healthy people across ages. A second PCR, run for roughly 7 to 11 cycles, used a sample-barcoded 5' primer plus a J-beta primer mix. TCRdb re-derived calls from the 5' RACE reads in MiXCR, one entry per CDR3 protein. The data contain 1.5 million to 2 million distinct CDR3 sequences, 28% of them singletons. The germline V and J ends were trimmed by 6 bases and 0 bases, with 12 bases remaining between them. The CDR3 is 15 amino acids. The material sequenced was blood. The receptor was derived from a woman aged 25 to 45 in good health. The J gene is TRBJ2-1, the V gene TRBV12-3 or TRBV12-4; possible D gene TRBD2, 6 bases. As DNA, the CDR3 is TGTGCCAGCAGGCGTGGGGGGAGCTCCTACAATGAGCAGTTCTTC. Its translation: CASRRGGSSYNEQFF.